This entry concerns a single T cell receptor beta chain. The data derive from a study of CD4+ T cells in melanoma. Germline V gene lookup returns CDR1 SGHAT and CDR2 FQNNGV. The CDR3 covers 17 residues. Unmatched junction bases numbered 12, after V lost 5 bases and J lost 4 bases. The data were produced by immunoSEQ multiplex PCR, yet TCRdb's version contains in-frame clones alone and is incomplete. Of over 6,500 clones in the sample, more than 50% were seen once. This chain links TRBV11-2 with TRBJ1-4, with TRBD1 matching 8 bases. Specimen: cells from a culture (not recorded whether cultured in vitro). This clonotype originated in a human donor with melanoma. This chain's CDR3 is CASSHSGTGDGNEKLFF. In DNA, the CDR3 is TGTGCCAGCAGCCACTCCGGGACAGGAGATGGTAATGAAAAACTGTTTTTT.